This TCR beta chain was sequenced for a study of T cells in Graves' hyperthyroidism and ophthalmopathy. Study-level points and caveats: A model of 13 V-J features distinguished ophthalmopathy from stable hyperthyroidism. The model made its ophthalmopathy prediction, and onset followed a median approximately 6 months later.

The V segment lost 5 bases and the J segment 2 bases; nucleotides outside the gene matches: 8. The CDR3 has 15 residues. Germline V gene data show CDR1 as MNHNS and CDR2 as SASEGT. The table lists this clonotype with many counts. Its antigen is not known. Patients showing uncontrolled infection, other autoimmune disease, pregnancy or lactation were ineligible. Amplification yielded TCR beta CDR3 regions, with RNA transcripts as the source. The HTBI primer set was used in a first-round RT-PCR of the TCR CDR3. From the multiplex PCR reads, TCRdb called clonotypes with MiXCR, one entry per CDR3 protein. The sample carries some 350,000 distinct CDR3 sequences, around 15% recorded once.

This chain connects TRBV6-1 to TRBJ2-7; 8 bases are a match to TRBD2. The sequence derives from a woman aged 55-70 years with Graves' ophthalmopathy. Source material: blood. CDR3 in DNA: TGTGCCAGCAGTTCCCGGGGGGGTAGTCCCTACGAGCAGTACTTC. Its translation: CASSSRGGSPYEQYF.